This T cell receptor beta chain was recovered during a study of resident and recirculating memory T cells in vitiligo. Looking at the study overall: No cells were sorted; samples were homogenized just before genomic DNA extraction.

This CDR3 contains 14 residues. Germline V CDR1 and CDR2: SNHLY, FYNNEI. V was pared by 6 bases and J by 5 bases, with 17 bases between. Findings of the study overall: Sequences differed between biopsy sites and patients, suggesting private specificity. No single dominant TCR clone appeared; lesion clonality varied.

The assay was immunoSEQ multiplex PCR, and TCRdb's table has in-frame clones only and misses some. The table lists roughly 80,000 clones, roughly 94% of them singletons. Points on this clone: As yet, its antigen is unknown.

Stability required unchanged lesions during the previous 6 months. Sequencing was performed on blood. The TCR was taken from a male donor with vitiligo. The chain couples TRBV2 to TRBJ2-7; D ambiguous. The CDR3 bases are TGTGCCAGCAGCACAGATGCTGGTTTCCACGAGCAGTACTTC. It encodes CASSTDAGFHEQYF.